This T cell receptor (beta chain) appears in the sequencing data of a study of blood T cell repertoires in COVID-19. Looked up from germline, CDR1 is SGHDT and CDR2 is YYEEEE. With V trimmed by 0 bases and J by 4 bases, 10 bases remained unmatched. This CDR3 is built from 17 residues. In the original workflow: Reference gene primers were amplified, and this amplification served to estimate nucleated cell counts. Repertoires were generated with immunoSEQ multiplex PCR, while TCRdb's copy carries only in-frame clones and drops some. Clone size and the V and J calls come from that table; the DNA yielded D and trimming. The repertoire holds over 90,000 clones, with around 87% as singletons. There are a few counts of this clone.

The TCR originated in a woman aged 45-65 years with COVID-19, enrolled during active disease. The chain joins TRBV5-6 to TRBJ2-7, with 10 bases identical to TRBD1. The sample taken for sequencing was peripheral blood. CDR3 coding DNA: TGTGCCAGCAGCTTGGGCCCACCGGGACAGGGGTTTTACGAGCAGTACTTC. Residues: CASSLGPPGQGFYEQYF.